These T cell receptor beta chains were read from a single sample in a study of blood T cells in healthy people across ages. MiXCR, run by TCRdb on the 5' RACE reads, gives a single entry per CDR3 protein. This sample has hundreds of thousands of distinct CDR3 sequences; about 36% occur once, and the top ten carry 10% to 15%. Sequenced sample: blood. These receptors were collected from a young man in good health. The CDR3 runs from the conserved cysteine through the conserved F or W. D genes are given only for firm matches. Not all rows give a size; the values are once, few, many and, for expanded clones, a class.

v_call	d_call	j_call	clone_size	cdr3_aa	cdr3_nt
TRBV20-1	TRBD1	TRBJ1-2	few	CSAQGQGQANYGYTF	TGCAGTGCTCAGGGACAGGGGCAAGCTAACTATGGCTACACCTTC
TRBV4-3	.	TRBJ2-7	.	CASSADSRRNNEQYF	TGCGCCAGCAGCGCGGACTCCCGCAGAAACAATGAGCAGTACTTC
TRBV4-2	TRBD1	TRBJ2-1	few	CASSQAGTGTEQFF	TGTGCCAGCAGCCAAGCCGGGACAGGGACTGAGCAGTTCTTC
TRBV2	.	TRBJ2-7	.	CASESGWDGDYEQYF	TGTGCCAGCGAAAGTGGTTGGGACGGCGACTACGAGCAGTACTTC
TRBV12-3/TRBV12-4	TRBD1	TRBJ2-2	.	CASRIPGGAAGELFF	TGTGCCAGCAGGATCCCAGGGGGCGCCGCCGGGGAGCTGTTTTTT
TRBV4-1	TRBD1	TRBJ2-2	.	CASSPNPGGSTGELFF	TGCGCCAGCAGCCCCAATCCAGGGGGCAGTACCGGGGAGCTGTTTTTT
TRBV7-3	.	TRBJ2-7	.	CASGLTGQRGSYEQYF	TGTGCCAGCGGCTTAACAGGGCAGCGGGGCTCCTACGAGCAGTACTTC
TRBV20-1	.	TRBJ1-4	.	CSARGDEKLFF	TGCAGTGCTAGAGGCGATGAAAAACTGTTTTTT
TRBV5-1	.	TRBJ2-1	.	CASSLPRTPLYNEQFF	TGCGCCAGCAGCTTGCCTAGGACCCCACTCTACAATGAGCAGTTCTTC
TRBV14	.	TRBJ2-7	.	CASSRSGRGSSYEQYF	TGTGCCAGCAGTCGATCAGGGAGGGGGTCTTCCTACGAGCAGTACTTC
TRBV7-2	.	TRBJ1-2	.	CASSFGGSRNYGYTF	TGTGCCAGCAGCTTCGGGGGGAGTAGAAACTATGGCTACACCTTC
TRBV9	.	TRBJ2-3	.	CASSPFGSADTQYF	TGTGCCAGCAGCCCTTTCGGGTCGGCAGATACGCAGTATTTT
TRBV6-5	TRBD1	TRBJ1-2	.	CASSPRDRYNYGYTF	TGTGCCAGCAGTCCCCGGGACAGATATAACTATGGCTACACCTTC
TRBV12-3/TRBV12-4	.	TRBJ1-3	.	CASSLDRPDSGNTIYF	TGTGCCAGCAGTTTAGACCGGCCAGACTCTGGAAACACCATATATTTT
TRBV20-1	TRBD2	TRBJ2-3	.	CSAKGLAGARADTQYF	TGCAGTGCTAAGGGACTAGCGGGGGCTCGGGCAGATACGCAGTATTTT
TRBV4-1	TRBD2	TRBJ2-3	.	CASSHPGRAGGPTDTQYF	TGCGCCAGCAGCCATCCCGGCAGGGCGGGGGGGCCCACAGATACGCAGTATTTT
TRBV7-2	.	TRBJ1-4	few	CASSPRSVGGEKLFF	TGTGCCAGCAGCCCACGCTCCGTGGGGGGGGAAAAACTGTTTTTT
TRBV7-9	TRBD1	TRBJ1-1	few	CASSLLGGDEAFF	TGTGCCAGCAGCTTATTAGGGGGCGATGAAGCTTTCTTT